This TCR beta chain emerged from a study of tumor-infiltrating lymphocytes in primary liver carcinoma. Study as a whole: These patients were men and women whose ages were 30 to 69 years. T1-T3 N0M0 was the stage of the tumors, which were 4.2 to 10 cm across.

Investigators took RNA and DNA out together from roughly 18-30 mg of unsorted bulk tissue. Production of TCR beta cDNA used approximately 0.55 ug total RNA together with a constant-region primer. Modified slightly, ARM-PCR produced TCR beta libraries over three nested multiplex PCR rounds. Amplification in the first two PCR rounds was performed using TRBV1-TRBV30 forward primers and a C-beta reverse primer for 9 to 11 cycles each. TCRdb called the multiplex PCR reads again in MiXCR, with one record for every CDR3 protein. Here the sample spans approximately 99,000 distinct CDR3 sequences, about three quarters being singletons. CDR3 length equals 12 residues. Germline CDR1 reads MNHNS; CDR2 reads SASEGT. Deletions cut 4 bases from V and 12 bases from J, with 13 bases between. This clonotype was recorded many times.

Sequenced input: liver tumor tissue from sampling region 5. The sample's subset: tumor region T5, tumor centre. The J gene is TRBJ1-5, the V gene TRBV6-1; D unclear. The sequence was collected from a woman aged 55-70 years with primary liver carcinoma and hepatitis B virus infection. Here the CDR3 reads CASSVDRDLQHF. In DNA, the CDR3 is TGTGCCAGCAGTGTAGACCGGGATCTCCAGCATTTT.